The 5 T cell receptor beta chains reported below all come from one sample, sequenced in a study of read filtering for tumor transcriptome and immune sequencing. From approximately 430 ng of RNA, a library with molecular barcoded alpha/delta and beta/gamma adaptors was made. TCRdb ran MiXCR on the reads and lists one entry per CDR3 protein. The table includes about 57,000 distinct CDR3 sequences, 20% to 25% detected once. The sequenced material came from a population of CD138-negative cells sorted from bone marrow. Receptors were obtained from a donor aged 40 or over with multiple myeloma.

The chain links TRBV20-1 to TRBJ2-5; TRBD2 agrees at 13 bases. V shed 6 bases, J shed 7 bases, and the junction held 8 bases outside the gene matches. This CDR3 spans 14 amino acids. Germline assignment: CDR1 DFQATT and CDR2 SNEGSKA (reference sequence). The CDR3 is CSAPPGLAGRTQYF. The CDR3 nucleotides are TGCAGTGCGCCTCCGGGACTAGCGGGGCGGACCCAGTACTTC.

This clonotype was picked up many times. The chain is built from TRBV5-1 and TRBJ2-5; tentative D call: TRBD1 (6 bases). In germline, CDR1 is SGHRS, CDR2 YFSETQ. The CDR3 consists of 15 residues. Trimming left V 0 bases short and J 9 bases short, with 18 bases between. As DNA, the CDR3 is TGCGCCAGCAGCTTGGGTGGACAGAGCAAGTGGGCCCAGTACTTC. Translating it yields CASSLGGQSKWAQYF. The whole variable domain, remainder taken from reference TRBV5-1 and TRBJ2-5, is KAGVTQTPRYLIKTRGQQVTLSCSPISGHRSVSWYQQTPGQGLQFLFEYFSETQRNKGNFPGRFSGRQFSNSRSEMNVSTLELGDSALYLCASSLGGQSKWAQYFGPGTRLLVL.

Points on this clonotype: This may arise from a read error, as a much more abundant clone is one base away. The chain uses TRBV7-6 and TRBJ2-3; 10 nucleotides align to TRBD2. J lost 3 bases, V lost 11 bases, and 17 bases had no gene match. Germline values: CDR1 SGHVS, CDR2 FNYEAQ. The CDR3 consists of 17 residues. The CDR3 reads CASKGTSATLGTDTQYF. The CDR3 DNA follows: TGTGCCTCCAAGGGGACTAGCGCTACCCTGGGGACAGATACGCAGTATTTT.

The table lists this clonotype with a few counts. The chain links TRBV12-3 or TRBV12-4 to TRBJ1-1; D not certain. V shed 3 bases and J shed 2 bases, with 10 bases lying between them. This CDR3 has 14 amino acids. As DNA, the CDR3 is TGTGCCAGCAGTTTTGCCGGATACAACACTGAAGCTTTCTTT. Protein product: CASSFAGYNTEAFF.

There are many counts of this clonotype. This chain joins TRBV14 and TRBJ2-2; D perhaps matches TRBD1 (5 bases). V lost 0 bases, J lost 6 bases, and 17 bases lay in between. The V gene's germline CDR1 is SGHDN and CDR2 FVKESK. This CDR3 is 17 amino acids long. CDR3 residues: CASSQDTWTKGAGELFF. The CDR3 bases are TGTGCCAGCAGCCAAGACACCTGGACAAAGGGCGCCGGGGAGCTGTTTTTT.